Sequencing of this T cell receptor beta chain was carried out in a study of regulatory T cells in long-lasting Graves disease. The sample's time point: newly diagnosed GD, antithyroid drugs for less than 3 months. From RNA extracted from PBMCs, the TCR library was made. CDR1 and CDR2 (germline): LGHNA, YNFKEQ. The CDR3 loop spans 16 amino acids. The V and J ends lost 0 bases and 4 bases, in that order; junction bases with no gene match: 6. This clonotype was detected once. iRepertoire HTBI primers and Arm-PCR of CDR3 regions built TCR beta libraries. TCRdb called the multiplex PCR reads again in MiXCR, with one record for every CDR3 protein. The sample has 550,000 to 650,000 distinct CDR3 sequences; about 16% are singletons. These records were also assigned to another study, of T cells in Graves' hyperthyroidism and ophthalmopathy.

The sample here was peripheral blood mononuclear cells (PBMCs), taken at new diagnosis, from a patient treated with antithyroid drugs. The rearrangement links TRBV4-2 to TRBJ2-5; 9 bases match TRBD2. This clonotype was obtained from a man between 18 and 35 years old with Graves disease. CDR3 DNA sequence: TGTGCCAGCAGCCAAGATAGGACTAGCGCTAGAGAGACCCAGTACTTC. Translated: CASSQDRTSARETQYF.